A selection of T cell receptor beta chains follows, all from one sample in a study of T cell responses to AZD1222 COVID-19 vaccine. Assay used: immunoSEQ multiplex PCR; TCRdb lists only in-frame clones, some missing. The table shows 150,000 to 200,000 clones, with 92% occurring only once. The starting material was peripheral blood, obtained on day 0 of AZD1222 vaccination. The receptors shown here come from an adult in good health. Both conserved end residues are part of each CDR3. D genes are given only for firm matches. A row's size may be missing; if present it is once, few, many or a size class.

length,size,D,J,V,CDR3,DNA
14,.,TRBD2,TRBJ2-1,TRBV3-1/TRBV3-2,CASALSGGVNEQFF,TGTGCCAGCGCTCTGAGCGGGGGGGTCAATGAGCAGTTCTTC
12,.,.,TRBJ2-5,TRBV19,CASSTRRETQYF,TGTGCCAGTAGTACCCGCAGAGAGACCCAGTACTTC
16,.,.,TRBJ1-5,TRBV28,CAITPGRAGSNQPQHF,TGTGCCATCACCCCGGGGAGGGCGGGGAGCAATCAGCCCCAGCATTTT
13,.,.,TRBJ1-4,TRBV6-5,CASSYRDREKLFF,TGTGCCAGCAGTTACAGGGATCGGGAAAAACTGTTTTTT
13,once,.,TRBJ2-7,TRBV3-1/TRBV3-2,CASTPGGTYEQYF,TGTGCCAGCACCCCCGGGGGAACGTACGAGCAGTACTTC
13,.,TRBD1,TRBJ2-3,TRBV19,CASSPGQSDTQYF,TGTGCCAGTAGTCCGGGACAGTCAGATACGCAGTATTTT
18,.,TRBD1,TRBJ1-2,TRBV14,CASSQGYQDRGFHYGYTF,TGTGCCAGCAGCCAAGGATACCAGGACAGGGGATTTCACTATGGCTACACCTTC
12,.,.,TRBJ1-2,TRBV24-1,CATSDPGDGYTF,TGTGCCACCAGTGATCCGGGCGATGGCTACACCTTC
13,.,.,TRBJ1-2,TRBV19,CASTLQHQGGYTF,TGTGCCAGCACATTACAACATCAGGGTGGCTACACCTTC
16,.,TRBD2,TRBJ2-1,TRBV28,CASSFVRQRGGHEQFF,TGTGCCAGCAGTTTCGTGAGACAGCGGGGGGGCCATGAGCAGTTCTTC
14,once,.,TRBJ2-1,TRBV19,CASRRSGSKNEQFF,TGTGCCAGTAGGCGGTCGGGGTCGAAGAATGAGCAGTTCTTC
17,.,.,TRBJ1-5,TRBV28,CATGPVGHSAINQPQHF,TGTGCCACTGGACCGGTTGGTCACAGTGCGATCAATCAGCCCCAGCATTTT
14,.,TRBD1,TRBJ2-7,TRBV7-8,CASSIGQGPYEQYF,TGTGCCAGCAGCATAGGACAGGGCCCCTACGAGCAGTACTTC
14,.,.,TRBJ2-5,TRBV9,CASSPRTGQETQYF,TGTGCCAGCAGCCCAAGGACTGGTCAAGAGACCCAGTACTTC
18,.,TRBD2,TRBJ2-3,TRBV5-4,CASSQLRGKRKGTDTQYF,TGTGCCAGCAGCCAATTGCGGGGGAAACGTAAGGGCACAGATACGCAGTATTTT
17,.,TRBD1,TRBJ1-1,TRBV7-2,CASSSPRQGGYTTEAFF,TGTGCCAGCAGCTCGCCTCGACAGGGCGGCTACACCACTGAAGCTTTCTTT
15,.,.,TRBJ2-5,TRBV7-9,CASSQSDGMQETQYF,TGTGCCAGCAGCCAATCGGACGGTATGCAAGAGACCCAGTACTTC
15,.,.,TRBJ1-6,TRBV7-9,CASSLAGSGNSPLHF,TGTGCCAGCAGCTTAGCTGGGTCGGGTAATTCACCCCTCCACTTT
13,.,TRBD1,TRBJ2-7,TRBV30,CAWEGQGSNEQYF,TGTGCCTGGGAGGGACAGGGGTCCAACGAGCAGTACTTC
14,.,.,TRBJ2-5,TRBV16,CASKRPGGEETQYF,TGTGCCAGCAAGAGACCCGGGGGCGAGGAGACCCAGTACTTC
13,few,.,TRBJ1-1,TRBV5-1,CASSRGGNTEAFF,TGCGCCAGCAGCCGGGGAGGAAACACTGAAGCTTTCTTT
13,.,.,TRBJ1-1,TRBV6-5,CASRLFQNTEAFF,TGTGCCAGCAGACTCTTTCAGAACACTGAAGCTTTCTTT
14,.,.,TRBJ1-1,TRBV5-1,CASSLNRQNTEAFF,TGCGCCAGCAGCTTGAACAGACAGAACACTGAAGCTTTCTTT
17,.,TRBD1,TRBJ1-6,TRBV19,CASGPGQSWGSDSPLHF,TGTGCTTCGGGGCCGGGACAGTCCTGGGGTAGCGATTCACCCCTCCACTTT
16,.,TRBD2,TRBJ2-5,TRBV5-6,CASSPLGGGFGETQYF,TGTGCCAGCAGCCCGCTGGGCGGGGGATTTGGGGAGACCCAGTACTTC
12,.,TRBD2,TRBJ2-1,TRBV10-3,CAITSGGAEKFF,TGTGCCATTACTAGCGGGGGGGCAGAAAAGTTCTTC
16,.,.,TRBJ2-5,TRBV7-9,CASSPLRSTGGETQYF,TGTGCCAGCAGCCCCCTAAGGTCAACAGGTGGAGAGACCCAGTACTTC
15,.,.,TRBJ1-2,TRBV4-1,CASRPLGIGNYGYTF,TGCGCCAGCAGACCACTAGGGATAGGCAACTATGGCTACACCTTC
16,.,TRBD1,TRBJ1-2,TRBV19,CASSMGPGQPNYGYTF,TGTGCCAGTAGTATGGGACCGGGACAGCCCAACTATGGCTACACCTTC
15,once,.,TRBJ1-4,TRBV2,CASRSWTVGREKLFF,TGTGCCAGCAGATCCTGGACAGTCGGCCGGGAAAAACTGTTTTTT
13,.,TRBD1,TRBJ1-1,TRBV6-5,CASSYGQGAEAFF,TGTGCCAGCAGTTACGGACAGGGGGCTGAAGCTTTCTTT
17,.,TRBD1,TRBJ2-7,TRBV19,CASSPPIGTGKDYEQYF,TGTGCCAGTAGTCCTCCCATTGGGACAGGGAAAGACTACGAGCAGTACTTC
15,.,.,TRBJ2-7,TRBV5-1,CASSLDGSFWYEQYF,TGCGCCAGCAGCTTGGATGGGAGCTTTTGGTACGAGCAGTACTTC
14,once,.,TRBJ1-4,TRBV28,CASSLGGLYEKLFF,TGTGCCAGCAGTCTGGGAGGGCTCTATGAAAAACTGTTTTTT
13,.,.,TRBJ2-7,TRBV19,CASSIQGTYEQYF,TGTGCCAGTAGTATTCAGGGAACCTACGAGCAGTACTTC
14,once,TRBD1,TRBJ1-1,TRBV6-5,CASSSWTGNTEAFF,TGTGCCAGCAGTTCTTGGACAGGGAACACTGAAGCTTTCTTT
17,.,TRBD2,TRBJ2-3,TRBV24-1,CATSVGTSGGHGDTQYF,TGTGCCACCAGTGTCGGGACTAGCGGGGGCCACGGAGATACGCAGTATTTT
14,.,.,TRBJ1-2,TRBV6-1,CASSEFKGPAGYTF,TGTGCCAGCAGTGAATTTAAGGGGCCCGCGGGCTACACCTTC
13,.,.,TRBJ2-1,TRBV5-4,CASSLQASNEQFF,TGTGCCAGCAGCTTGCAGGCTAGTAATGAGCAGTTCTTC
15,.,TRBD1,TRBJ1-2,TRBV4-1,CASSQNRGRVDGYTF,TGCGCCAGCAGCCAAAACAGGGGGCGAGTCGATGGCTACACCTTC